This T cell receptor beta chain was identified in a study of technical replicates of blood from a few donors (dated by TCRdb to the late 2010s). V and J are truncated by 6 bases and 0 bases respectively, leaving an intervening sequence of 12 bases. CDR1 and CDR2 were assigned from the germline V gene (reference sequence) as MNHEY and SMNVEV. Inclusive of the bounding cysteine and phenylalanine, the CDR3 is 15 residues long. CDR3 DNA only is kept here, 45 bases in frame from base 1. Concerning this clone: The antigen it binds to is not known. No quality values exist for individual bases; no much larger clone is one base distant.

Libraries were built with the immunoSEQ multiplex PCR assay. TCRdb re-hosts the immuneACCESS table, in-frame sequences only. Its copies lack some clones; in the studies checked, an unresolved V gene accounts for under half of them, and the cause for the rest is not known. The sample data list about 100,000 clones, and about 96% of these were observed just once. The leading ten clones occupy roughly 0.33% of the sample. The receptor was isolated from a human donor in good health. Input material: T cells isolated from PBMCs. The chain employs TRBV27 and TRBJ1-3, with TRBD1 as a weak D call on 6 bases. The CDR3 sequence is CASRTTGPSGNTIYF. The DNA reads as follows: TGTGCCAGCAGAACTACAGGGCCCTCTGGAAACACCATATATTTT.